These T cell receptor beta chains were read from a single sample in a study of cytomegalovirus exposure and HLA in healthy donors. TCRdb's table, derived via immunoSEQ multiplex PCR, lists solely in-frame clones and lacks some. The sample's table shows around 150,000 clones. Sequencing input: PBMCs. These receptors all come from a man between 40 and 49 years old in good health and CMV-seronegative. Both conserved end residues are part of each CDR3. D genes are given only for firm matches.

CDR3: CAISEPLAGRVDTQYF; DNA: TGTGCCATCAGTGAACCTCTAGCGGGGCGGGTTGATACGCAGTATTTT; D: TRBD2; J: TRBJ2-3; V: TRBV10-3
CDR3: CASSSPGTSIYEQYF; DNA: TGCGCCAGCAGCTCCCCGGGGACATCAATCTACGAGCAGTACTTC; D: NA; J: TRBJ2-7; V: TRBV5-1
CDR3: CASSQEQGPQHF; DNA: TGTGCCAGCAGCCAAGAACAGGGGCCCCAGCATTTT; D: NA; J: TRBJ1-5; V: TRBV4-2
CDR3: CASSSPGRVPDTQYF; DNA: TGTGCCAGCAGCTCCCCGGGTCGAGTGCCAGATACGCAGTATTTT; D: NA; J: TRBJ2-3; V: TRBV9
CDR3: CASSIMQGSGETQYF; DNA: TGTGCCAGTAGTATTATGCAGGGGTCGGGAGAGACCCAGTACTTC; D: NA; J: TRBJ2-5; V: TRBV19
CDR3: CASSFRGIGTDTQYF; DNA: TGTGCCAGCAGCTTCAGGGGAATCGGCACAGATACGCAGTATTTT; D: NA; J: TRBJ2-3; V: TRBV5-8
CDR3: CAISDEGQMTYNEQFF; DNA: TGTGCCATCAGTGACGAGGGACAGATGACCTACAATGAGCAGTTCTTC; D: TRBD1; J: TRBJ2-1; V: TRBV10-3
CDR3: CASSPGTSGTYNEQFF; DNA: TGTGCCAGCTCACCGGGGACTAGCGGGACTTACAATGAGCAGTTCTTC; D: TRBD2; J: TRBJ2-1; V: TRBV18
CDR3: CASSPKTGHEQFF; DNA: TGTGCCAGCAGCCCCAAAACAGGGCATGAGCAGTTCTTC; D: NA; J: TRBJ2-1; V: TRBV9
CDR3: CASSLPRGPLHF; DNA: TGTGCCAGCAGTTTACCGCGGGGACCCCTCCACTTT; D: NA; J: TRBJ1-6; V: TRBV28
CDR3: CASSGTGETYNEQFF; DNA: TGTGCCAGCAGCGGGACAGGGGAGACTTACAATGAGCAGTTCTTC; D: TRBD1; J: TRBJ2-1; V: TRBV9
CDR3: CASRGQGGETQYF; DNA: TGTGCCAGCAGAGGACAGGGCGGGGAGACCCAGTACTTC; D: TRBD1; J: TRBJ2-5; V: TRBV6-5
CDR3: CSVSYTGELFF; DNA: TGCAGCGTTTCCTACACCGGGGAGCTGTTTTTT; D: NA; J: TRBJ2-2; V: TRBV29-1
CDR3: CASSPSTDTQYF; DNA: TGTGCCAGCAGCCCTAGCACAGATACGCAGTATTTT; D: NA; J: TRBJ2-3; V: TRBV7-3
CDR3: CASSDQTGQAPGVQYF; DNA: TGTGCCAGCAGCGATCAAACCGGACAGGCCCCCGGGGTGCAGTACTTC; D: TRBD1; J: TRBJ2-7; V: TRBV7-6
CDR3: CASSFLDRTYGYTF; DNA: TGCGCCAGCAGCTTTCTGGACAGGACATATGGCTACACCTTC; D: TRBD1; J: TRBJ1-2; V: TRBV5-1
CDR3: CASSYSGQDYEQYF; DNA: TGTGCCAGCAGTTACTCGGGACAGGACTACGAGCAGTACTTC; D: TRBD1; J: TRBJ2-7; V: TRBV6-5
CDR3: CASSETGQQDTIYF; DNA: TGTGCCAGCAGCGAAACAGGGCAACAGGACACCATATATTTT; D: NA; J: TRBJ1-3; V: TRBV28
CDR3: CASSLHDRGGYTF; DNA: TGTGCCAGTAGTCTCCACGACAGGGGTGGCTACACCTTC; D: TRBD1; J: TRBJ1-2; V: TRBV19
CDR3: CASSLARSLGWGHDTEAFF; DNA: TGCGCCAGCAGCTTGGCCCGGAGTTTGGGGTGGGGACATGACACTGAAGCTTTCTTT; D: NA; J: TRBJ1-1; V: TRBV5-1
CDR3: CASSAGQLNSPLHF; DNA: TGTGCCAGCAGTGCCGGACAGCTTAATTCACCCCTCCACTTT; D: NA; J: TRBJ1-6; V: TRBV25-1
CDR3: CAISDGGTYNSPLHF; DNA: TGTGCCATCAGTGACGGGGGGACCTATAATTCACCCCTCCACTTT; D: NA; J: TRBJ1-6; V: TRBV10-3
CDR3: CASSTWDRLAKNIQYF; DNA: TGTGCCAGCAGCACTTGGGACAGACTAGCCAAAAACATTCAGTACTTC; D: TRBD1; J: TRBJ2-4; V: TRBV7-2
CDR3: CASSPDRGDQPQHF; DNA: TGTGCCAGCAGCCCGGACAGGGGCGATCAGCCCCAGCATTTT; D: TRBD1; J: TRBJ1-5; V: TRBV7-9
CDR3: CASSEGGQATEAFF; DNA: TGTGCCAGCAGTGAAGGGGGACAGGCCACTGAAGCTTTCTTT; D: TRBD1; J: TRBJ1-1; V: TRBV2
CDR3: CASSLRLAGDRQETQYF; DNA: TGTGCCAGCAGCTTGAGACTAGCGGGGGATCGCCAAGAGACCCAGTACTTC; D: TRBD2; J: TRBJ2-5; V: TRBV11-2
CDR3: CASSSGTGPVNEQFF; DNA: TGTGCCAGCAGTTCGGGGACAGGGCCTGTGAATGAGCAGTTCTTC; D: TRBD1; J: TRBJ2-1; V: TRBV28
CDR3: CASSPSPETQYF; DNA: TGTGCCAGCAGCCCCTCCCCAGAGACCCAGTACTTC; D: NA; J: TRBJ2-5; V: TRBV7-6
CDR3: CASSPSGRGTYEQYF; DNA: TGTGCCAGCAGCCCTAGCGGTCGGGGCACCTACGAGCAGTACTTC; D: TRBD2; J: TRBJ2-7; V: TRBV11-3
CDR3: CASSRDFTDTQYF; DNA: TGTGCCAGCAGCCGGGACTTCACAGATACGCAGTATTTT; D: NA; J: TRBJ2-3; V: TRBV6-5
CDR3: CASSFALGEGEKLFF; DNA: TGTGCCAGCAGCTTTGCACTGGGAGAGGGAGAAAAACTGTTTTTT; D: NA; J: TRBJ1-4; V: TRBV7-9